These 32 T cell receptor beta chains share one sample of origin, sequenced in a study of T cell responses to AZD1222 COVID-19 vaccine (dated by TCRdb to the early 2020s). The library was produced with the immunoSEQ multiplex PCR assay. Imported from immuneACCESS, the table was reduced by TCRdb to in-frame sequences with V and J called. These copies leave out some clones; in studies compared against another copy, an unresolved V gene accounts for under half, and the cause of the remainder is not known. This sample holds around 190,000 clones; about 92% were observed only once. The ten largest clones add up to approximately 1.4% of the sample. This specimen's time point label, per the study, means: baseline before first vaccination. This specimen was peripheral blood, taken on day 0 of AZD1222 vaccination. These receptors were obtained from an adult in good health.

This chain uses TRBV10-1 with TRBJ2-5; D unclear. Trimming took 0 bases from V and 1 from J, leaving 6 bases between them. The CDR3 consists of 14 residues. CDR1 and CDR2 from the germline V gene are WNHNN and SYGVQD (reference sequence). This CDR3 is CASSESGSQETQYF. The CDR3 DNA reads as TGCGCCAGCAGTGAGTCGGGAAGCCAAGAGACCCAGTACTTC.

The V gene is TRBV19, the J gene TRBJ1-2; no clear D gene. V was clipped by 9 bases and J by 4 bases, with 27 bases between them. Looked up from germline, CDR1 is LNHDA and CDR2 is SQIVND (reference sequence). CDR3 length equals 17 residues. Here the CDR3 DNA reads TGTGCCAGCCAGACTTCCACCCGGTGGGGAGAGAGCTATGGCTACACCTTC. Encoded protein: CASQTSTRWGESYGYTF.

The rearrangement links TRBV2 to TRBJ1-1; 7 nucleotides agree with TRBD1. V was clipped by 5 bases and J by 2 bases; unmatched bases: 2. This CDR3 is 13 amino acids long. Germline CDR1 reads SNHLY; CDR2 reads FYNNEI. The CDR3 reads CASSTGANTEAFF. The DNA for the CDR3 is TGTGCCAGCAGTACAGGGGCAAACACTGAAGCTTTCTTT.

This clone came up once. The chain couples TRBV6-5 to TRBJ1-2; D possibly corresponds to TRBD1 (5 bases). This CDR3 has 12 amino acids. V was cut by 7 bases and J by 6 bases, with 12 bases left in between. Looked up from germline, CDR1 is MNHEY and CDR2 is SVGAGI. The CDR3 DNA follows: TGTGCCAGCACCGAATCAGGGAATGGCTACACCTTC. Translated, it gives CASTESGNGYTF.

The chain employs TRBV2 and TRBJ1-6; D uncertain. V was trimmed by 6 bases and J by 8 bases, leaving 14 bases between them. The CDR3 is 14 amino acids. Looked up from germline, CDR1 is SNHLY and CDR2 is FYNNEI. This CDR3 reads CASRAGPIHSPLHF. The CDR3 DNA reads as TGTGCCAGCAGGGCAGGACCTATTCATTCACCCCTCCACTTT.

The chain is built from TRBV19 and TRBJ1-3; 8 bases are a match to TRBD1. The junction had 7 bases not matched to a gene; V was cut back by 7 bases and J by 8 bases. The CDR3 extends over 13 amino acids. Germline CDR1 reads LNHDA; CDR2 reads SQIVND (reference sequence). The CDR3 coding sequence is TGTGCCAGTACCACGACAGGGGTACACACCATATATTTT. Translated, it gives CASTTTGVHTIYF.

The rearrangement uses TRBV5-1 and TRBJ2-2; TRBD1 matches at 9 bases. The trim removed 6 bases at V and 7 bases at J, leaving 7 bases unmatched. Germline V gives CDR1 SGHRS, CDR2 YFSETQ. This CDR3 spans 14 amino acids. The CDR3 sequence is CASMDRGSGGELFF. The CDR3 DNA is TGCGCCAGCATGGACAGGGGTTCGGGCGGGGAGCTGTTTTTT.

This chain uses TRBV11-3 with TRBJ2-1; 8 bases align to TRBD1. Trimming removed 2 bases from V and 9 bases from J; junction bases left unmatched: 6. Germline values: CDR1 SGHNT, CDR2 YENEEA. The CDR3 consists of 14 residues. The CDR3 spells CASSLSAGGTEQFF. DNA for the CDR3: TGTGCCAGCAGCTTATCGGCAGGGGGCACTGAGCAGTTCTTC.

The chain couples TRBV18 to TRBJ1-6; possibly TRBD1 for D (6 bases). The V end lost 5 bases, the J end lost 5 bases, and 13 bases lay between the germline ends. The CDR3 extends over 15 amino acids. Germline CDR1 and CDR2: KGHSH and LQKENI. CDR3 protein: CASSERQADNSPLHF. The CDR3 region has the DNA TGTGCCAGCTCAGAAAGACAGGCTGATAATTCACCCCTCCACTTT.

The chain is built from TRBV1 and TRBJ2-1; the table's D call, TRBD2, was not checked against the DNA. TRBV1 is a pseudogene segment. This CDR3 is 17 amino acids long. CDR3 protein: CTSSQEEGRSSYNEQFF. The CDR3 bases are TGCACCAGCAGCCAAGAGGAGGGACGGAGCTCCTACAATGAGCAGTTCTTC.

As concerns this clone: Within the sample, other DNA sequences also encode this same CDR3. The rearrangement uses TRBV24-1 and TRBJ2-3; D gene uncertain. The length of the CDR3 is 13 residues. Between the trimmed V and J ends, which lost 4 bases and 3 bases, there was a span of 7 bases. CDR1 KGHDR and CDR2 SFDVKD come from the germline V gene. The CDR3: CATSDGATDTQYF. The DNA of the CDR3 is TGTGCCACCAGTGACGGAGCTACAGATACGCAGTATTTT.

The chain recombines TRBV4-1 with TRBJ2-1, with D hard to call. The CDR3 covers 14 residues. Germline CDR1 MGHRA, CDR2 YSYEKL. The V gene lost 0 bases and the J gene lost 10 bases, with 13 bases spanning the gap. The CDR3 here is CASSQESGPQEQFF. As DNA, the CDR3 is TGCGCCAGCAGCCAAGAATCTGGACCCCAAGAGCAGTTCTTC.

This chain uses TRBV7-6 with TRBJ1-1; D not resolved. This CDR3 has 17 residues. Germline values: CDR1 SGHVS, CDR2 FNYEAQ. V lost 4 bases and J lost 5, with 23 bases in between. The CDR3 loop reads CASSSFLPEEVGTEAFF. The CDR3 DNA follows: TGTGCCAGCAGCTCCTTTTTACCTGAGGAGGTGGGGACTGAAGCTTTCTTT. The full variable domain, completed using reference TRBV7-6 and TRBJ1-1, is GAGVSQSPRYKVTKRGQDVALRCDPISGHVSLYWYRQALGQGPEFLTYFNYEAQQDKSGLPNDRFSAERPEGSISTLTIQRTEQRDSAMYRCASSSFLPEEVGTEAFFGQGTRLTVV.

The chain employs TRBV3-1 (or the pseudogene TRBV3-2) and TRBJ1-1, with D uncertain. Germline V gene data show CDR1 as LGHDT and CDR2 as YNNKEL (reference sequence). The CDR3 sequence is 14 residues long. The V gene lost 4 bases and the J gene lost 11 bases, with 20 bases spanning the gap. For the CDR3, the DNA is TGTGCCAGCAGCCCTCGGGCCAGCATTGGTAGGGCTTTCTTT. It specifies CASSPRASIGRAFF.

The V gene is TRBV7-9, the J gene TRBJ1-2; D remains ambiguous. Germline values: CDR1 SEHNR, CDR2 FQNEAQ (reference sequence). V lost 2 bases, J lost 6 bases, and 4 bases lay in between. The CDR3 extends over 11 amino acids. The CDR3 protein is CASSLQHGYTF. The CDR3 bases are TGTGCCAGCAGCTTACAGCATGGCTACACCTTC. The variable domain in full, completed from reference TRBV7-9 and TRBJ1-2, reads DTGVSQNPRHKITKRGQNVTFRCDPISEHNRLYWYRQTLGQGPEFLTYFQNEAQLEKSRLLSDRFSAERPKGSFSTLEIQRTEQGDSAMYLCASSLQHGYTFGSGTRLTVV.

The chain recombines TRBV7-9 with TRBJ2-1; D possibly uses TRBD1 or TRBD2 (5 bases each). CDR3 length: 12 residues. Trimming took off 5 bases at V and 5 bases at J, with 7 bases between the two ends. Germline CDR1 is SEHNR and CDR2 is FQNEAQ (reference sequence). The CDR3 sequence is CASSPGHNEQFF. CDR3 in DNA: TGTGCCAGCAGCCCGGGACACAATGAGCAGTTCTTC.

V and J are TRBV11-2 and TRBJ1-2; weak D call: TRBD1 (5 bases). V gave up 3 bases and J gave up 3 bases, with 8 bases separating them. CDR1 and CDR2 from the germline V gene are SGHAT and FQNNGV. The CDR3 loop spans 13 amino acids. CDR3 sequence: CASSFAQDYGYTF. The DNA for the CDR3 is TGTGCCAGCAGCTTCGCACAGGACTATGGCTACACCTTC. The whole variable domain, filled in from reference TRBV11-2 and TRBJ1-2, reads EAGVAQSPRYKIIEKRQSVAFWCNPISGHATLYWYQQILGQGPKLLIQFQNNGVVDDSQLPKDRFSAERLKGVDSTLKIQPAKLEDSAVYLCASSFAQDYGYTFGSGTRLTVV.

This chain connects TRBV7-2 to TRBJ1-5; D may be TRBD1 (5 bases). Germline lookup yields CDR1 SGHTA and CDR2 FQGNSA. CDR3 length equals 15 residues. The germline V and J ends were trimmed by 4 bases and 1 base, with 11 bases remaining between them. The CDR3 DNA sequence: TGTGCCAGCAGCTACGGGGGGTCCAGCAATCAGCCCCAGCATTTT. Encoded protein: CASSYGGSSNQPQHF.

This chain links TRBV7-2 with TRBJ1-4, with D possibly TRBD1 on 6 matching bases. Looked up from germline, CDR1 is SGHTA and CDR2 is FQGNSA. V lost 4 bases, J lost 5 bases, and 20 bases lay in between. There are 17 residues in the CDR3. CDR3 protein: CASSSRGSTGWNEKLFF. The CDR3 DNA sequence: TGTGCCAGCAGCTCCCGCGGATCCACAGGGTGGAATGAAAAACTGTTTTTT.

The chain uses TRBV7-3 and TRBJ2-5, with 7 bases fitting TRBD1. The CDR3 consists of 17 residues. Per germline, CDR1 SGHTA and CDR2 FQGTGA. J lost 5 bases, V lost 2 bases, and 14 bases had no gene match. The CDR3 loop reads CASSLYGAAGGSETQYF. CDR3 in DNA: TGTGCCAGCAGCTTATACGGGGCTGCAGGGGGTTCGGAGACCCAGTACTTC.

The J gene is TRBJ1-1, the V gene TRBV19, with D maybe TRBD1 (6 bases). V lost 5 bases to trimming and J lost 3 bases, with 19 bases between them. CDR1 and CDR2 from the germline V gene are LNHDA and SQIVND (reference sequence). CDR3 length: 16 residues. CDR3 in DNA: TGTGCCAGTAGTTCCCCTCCCGGGACAAGATACACTGAAGCTTTCTTT. Translating it yields CASSSPPGTRYTEAFF.

This chain links TRBV7-6 with TRBJ1-1; 8 bases are shared with TRBD1. The germline CDR1 and CDR2 sequences are SGHVS and FNYEAQ. V shed 5 bases, J shed 10 bases, and the junction held 15 bases outside the gene matches. The CDR3 length is 15 residues. Written as DNA, the CDR3 is TGTGCCAGCAGCCCCCAAAGCGGACAGGGAGTTCGAGCTTTCTTT. Amino acids: CASSPQSGQGVRAFF.

The V gene is TRBV11-1, the J gene TRBJ2-3; 10 bases align to TRBD1. This CDR3 comprises 15 residues. CDR1 and CDR2 from the germline V gene are SGHAT and FQDESV (reference sequence). V gave up 5 bases and J gave up 4 bases; unmatched junction bases: 6. CDR3 nucleotide sequence: TGTGCCAGCAGCCTGGGACAGGGGAACCCAGATACGCAGTATTTT. The encoded protein is CASSLGQGNPDTQYF.

The V call is TRBV28, the J call TRBJ1-2, with D uncertain. Germline CDR1 is MDHEN and CDR2 is SYDVKM. This CDR3 comprises 12 residues. Between the trimmed V and J ends, which lost 6 bases and 3 bases, there was a span of 8 bases. CDR3 sequence: CASRGLYYGYTF. The DNA of the CDR3 is TGTGCCAGCAGAGGGCTATACTATGGCTACACCTTC.

The chain uses TRBV6-2 or TRBV6-3 and TRBJ1-1; TRBD1 agrees at 7 bases. Germline assignment: CDR1 MNHEY and CDR2 SVGEGT. V trimming: 6 bases; J trimming: 6 bases; junction bases outside the gene matches: 7. This CDR3 contains 13 residues. The CDR3 spells CASSPGGTPEAFF. The CDR3 nucleotides read TGTGCCAGCAGCCCAGGGGGTACCCCTGAAGCTTTCTTT.

The V call is TRBV2, the J call TRBJ1-4; D remains ambiguous. V lost 5 bases to trimming and J lost 0 bases, with 7 bases between them. The CDR3 is made up of 14 amino acids. Germline CDR1 and CDR2: SNHLY and FYNNEI. The CDR3 loop is CASSYVATNEKLFF. CDR3 in DNA: TGTGCCAGCAGTTATGTTGCAACTAATGAAAAACTGTTTTTT.

This clone was seen more than once but under ten times. This chain connects TRBV2 to TRBJ1-4; TRBD1 might be the D (5 bases). CDR1 is SNHLY and CDR2 is FYNNEI in the germline V gene. CDR3 size: 15 residues. Trimming left V 4 bases short and J 5 bases short, with 14 bases between. The DNA of the CDR3 is TGTGCCAGCAGTGGGCAGGGAGATGTAAATGAAAAACTGTTTTTT. This translates into CASSGQGDVNEKLFF.

This clone was seen just once. V is TRBV4-1 and J is TRBJ2-2; the D is unclear. The germline V gene encodes CDR1 MGHRA and CDR2 YSYEKL. V dropped 1 base and J dropped 6 bases, with 9 bases sitting between them. CDR3 size: 14 residues. This chain's CDR3 is CASSQGMVAGELFF. The CDR3 DNA is TGCGCCAGCAGCCAAGGGATGGTGGCCGGGGAGCTGTTTTTT.

V gene TRBV6-5 combines with J gene TRBJ2-3; maybe TRBD2 (5 bases). V was shortened by 8 bases and J by 1 base, with 13 bases between the two germline ends. The CDR3 extends over 14 amino acids. Per the germline V gene, CDR1 is MNHEY and CDR2 is SVGAGI. The CDR3 region has the DNA TGTGCCAGCGCACTAGTATCGGGCACAGATACGCAGTATTTT. Amino acids: CASALVSGTDTQYF.

J is TRBJ2-2 and V is TRBV7-2, with 9 bases that match TRBD1. V lost 6 bases and J lost 3; bases outside the gene matches: 8. The CDR3 runs 16 residues. Germline V lookup: CDR1 SGHTA, CDR2 FQGNSA. The CDR3 region is CASRVTGGGHTGELFF. In DNA form, the CDR3 reads TGTGCCAGCAGGGTCACAGGGGGCGGGCACACCGGGGAGCTGTTTTTT.

This clone was recorded only once. The identical CDR3 is also encoded by other nucleotide sequences in the sample. The chain has TRBV18 and TRBJ1-5; D is perhaps TRBD1 (5 bases). The germline V gene has CDR1 KGHSH and CDR2 LQKENI. V was cut by 6 bases and J by 2 bases, with 14 bases left in between. The CDR3 has 15 residues. This CDR3 reads CASSPGQGGNQPQHF. CDR3 in DNA: TGTGCCAGCTCCCCTGGGCAGGGTGGCAATCAGCCCCAGCATTTT.

This clone was counted between two and nine times. V usage is TRBV21-1 and J usage is TRBJ1-1; the table's TRBD1 call for D was not verified on the DNA. TRBV21-1 is noted as a pseudogene. The CDR3 is 15 amino acids. CDR3 in DNA: TGTGCCAGCAGCGCGGAGGGACAGGGGAACACTGAAGCTTTCTTT. Amino acid sequence: CASSAEGQGNTEAFF.